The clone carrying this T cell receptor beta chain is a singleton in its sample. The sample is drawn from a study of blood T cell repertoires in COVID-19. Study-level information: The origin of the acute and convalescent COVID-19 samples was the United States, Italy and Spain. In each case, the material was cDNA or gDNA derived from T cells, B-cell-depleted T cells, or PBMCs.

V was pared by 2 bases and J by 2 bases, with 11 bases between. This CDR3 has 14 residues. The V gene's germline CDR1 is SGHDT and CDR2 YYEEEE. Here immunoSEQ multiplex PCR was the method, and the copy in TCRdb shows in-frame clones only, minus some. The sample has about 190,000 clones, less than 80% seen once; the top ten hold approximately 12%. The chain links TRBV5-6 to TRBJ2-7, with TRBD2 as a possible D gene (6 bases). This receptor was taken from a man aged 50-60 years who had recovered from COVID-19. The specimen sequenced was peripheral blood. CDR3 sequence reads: CASSFSGGTYEQYF. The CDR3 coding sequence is TGTGCCAGCAGCTTTAGCGGAGGAACCTACGAGCAGTACTTC.